This T cell receptor (beta chain) stems from a study of Graves' ophthalmopathy and Graves' hyperthyroidism. RNA transcripts yielded amplified TCR beta CDR3 regions. HTBI primers served in a first-round RT-PCR, which a second-round multiplex PCR followed. TCRdb passed the multiplex PCR reads through MiXCR, listing each CDR3 protein once. Of 400,000 or so distinct CDR3 sequences in the sample, 17% were seen once. Hyperthyroidism patients, aged 18 to 65, were newly diagnosed, under 2 months' duration. Uncontrolled infections, other autoimmune diseases, pregnancy or lactation barred patients from enrollment. Fresh peripheral blood, around 9.3 ml, was the PBMC source. Whole-study findings and limits: Most thyroid clonotypes with frequency above 0.001 were detected in blood too.

The length of the CDR3 is 15 residues. V lost 3 bases and J 5 bases, leaving 13 bases between the germline ends. On this clonotype itself: The antigen is not known.

Sequencing input: peripheral blood. The clonotype comes from an adult woman with stable Graves' hyperthyroidism. The genes are TRBV12-3 or TRBV12-4 and TRBJ2-2; perhaps TRBD1 as D (6 bases). The CDR3 nucleotides read TGTGCCAGCAGTTTTCAGACAGGAGGAACCGGGGAGCTGTTTTTT. It translates to CASSFQTGGTGELFF.